A single TCR beta chain is shown here with its context. Its antigen remains unknown. The data derive from a study of shared clonotypes between healthy human individuals. Study background: The cohort had two women and a few men, ages 18 to 49.

Notes on the study in general: Compared with memory subsets, naive subsets generally had larger estimated richness.

Deep-level settings were used for running the assay. The protocol was immunoSEQ multiplex PCR, while the TCRdb copy is restricted to in-frame clones and leaves out a portion. This table has around 980,000 clones, about four fifths appearing once. Trimming took off 5 bases at V and 4 bases at J, with 14 bases between the two ends. CDR1 and CDR2 from the germline V gene are SGHTA and FQGTGA. The CDR3 spans 14 residues. Sequenced: memory CD4+ T cells from PBMCs. Subset given: CD45RA-negative fraction. This receptor was taken from a man aged 18 to 29 in good health. Some clones in this sample may be carry-over from other donors' samples. This chain connects TRBV7-3 to TRBJ1-1, with D maybe TRBD1 (6 bases). The CDR3 DNA reads as TGTGCCAGCAGCCCACCGGGGGGCGGCACTGAAGCTTTCTTT. Translating it yields CASSPPGGGTEAFF.